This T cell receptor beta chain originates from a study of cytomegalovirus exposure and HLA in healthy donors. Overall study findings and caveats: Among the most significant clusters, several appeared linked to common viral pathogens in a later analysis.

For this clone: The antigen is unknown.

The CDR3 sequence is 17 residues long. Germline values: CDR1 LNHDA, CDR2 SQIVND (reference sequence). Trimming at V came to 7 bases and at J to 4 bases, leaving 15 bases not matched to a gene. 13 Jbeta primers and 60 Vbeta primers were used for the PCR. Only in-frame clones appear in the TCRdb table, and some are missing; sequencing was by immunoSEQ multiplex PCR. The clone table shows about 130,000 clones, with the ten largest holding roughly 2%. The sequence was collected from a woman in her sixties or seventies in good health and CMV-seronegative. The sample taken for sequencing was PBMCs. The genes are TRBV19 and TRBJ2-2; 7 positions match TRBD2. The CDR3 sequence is CASIGYRWGGSTGELFF. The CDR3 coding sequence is TGTGCCAGTATTGGCTACAGGTGGGGGGGGAGCACCGGGGAGCTGTTTTTT. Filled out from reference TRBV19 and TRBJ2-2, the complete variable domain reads DGGITQSPKYLFRKEGQNVTLSCEQNLNHDAMYWYRQDPGQGLRLIYYSQIVNDFQKGDIAEGYSVSREKKESFPLTVTSAQKNPTAFYLCASIGYRWGGSTGELFFGEGSRLTVL.